This TCR beta chain was retrieved from a study of identical twins. Study results and limitations: High-abundance cord blood beta clonotypes had fewer insertions; memory repertoires showed none.

In every case, the donor was a healthy Caucasian. In TCRdb, the 5' RACE reads were re-called with MiXCR into one record per CDR3 protein. The profile covers hundreds of thousands of distinct CDR3 sequences, with approximately 24% appearing a single time and 2.9% taken by the ten largest. This clonotype has only a few counts. No antigen is known for it. The sample was also reused in another study, on T cells expressing NK-cell markers. That work contributes: Seven HCMV-seropositive donors and one seronegative donor made up the eight sequenced donors.

Sequenced input: CD4+ T cells sorted from blood. This TCR came from a woman younger than 30 in good health.

CDR3 DNA sequence: TGTGCCAGTAGTATTAACGGGAGGAGTGAAAAACTGTTTTTT. Its translation is CASSINGRSEKLFF. The chain carries TRBV19 and TRBJ1-4, with unresolved D. In germline, CDR1 is LNHDA, CDR2 SQIVND (reference sequence). V gave up 3 bases and J gave up 7 bases, with 12 bases separating them. CDR3 length: 14 residues. Variable domain in full (rest from reference TRBV19 and TRBJ1-4): DGGITQSPKYLFRKEGQNVTLSCEQNLNHDAMYWYRQDPGQGLRLIYYSQIVNDFQKGDIAEGYSVSREKKESFPLTVTSAQKNPTAFYLCASSINGRSEKLFFGSGTQLSVL.